The 18 T cell receptor beta chains presented below share a single source sample, sequenced in a study of human T cells and chemical hapten exposure. Each CDR3 protein gets one entry after TCRdb re-called the RACE reads with MiXCR. Here the sample spans roughly 100,000 distinct CDR3 sequences, around 12% being singletons. Time point described: pre-sensitization, week 0. Stated treatment: therapeutic diphenylcyclopropenone sensitization with weekly scalp DPC. The sequencing here drew on whole blood, taken in connection with sensitization to the hapten diphenylcyclopropenone (DPC). Source of these receptors: a woman between 45 and 65 years old with alopecia areata. Some clones in this sample may be carry-over from other donors' samples.

This clonotype was counted many times. The V gene is TRBV4-3, the J gene TRBJ1-6; no clear D gene. The CDR3 sequence is 16 residues long. The V and J ends lost 0 bases and 2 bases respectively, with 8 bases between them. The germline V gene encodes CDR1 LGHNA and CDR2 YSLEER. CDR3 protein: CASSQDPDTYNSPLHF. DNA for the CDR3: TGCGCCAGCAGCCAAGATCCGGATACCTATAATTCACCCCTCCACTTT.

The sample holds many counts of this clonotype. The rearrangement joins TRBV5-1 to TRBJ2-1; D is perhaps TRBD1 (5 bases). The CDR3 runs to 14 residues. Per the germline V gene, CDR1 is SGHRS and CDR2 is YFSETQ. The V end lost 0 bases, the J end lost 4 bases, and 8 bases lay between the germline ends. The CDR3 sequence is CASSLAQEYNEQFF. The DNA of the CDR3 is TGCGCCAGCAGCTTGGCACAGGAATACAATGAGCAGTTCTTC.

This clonotype was picked up a small number of times. This chain uses TRBV7-8 with TRBJ2-7; D unclear. Germline V gives CDR1 SGHVS, CDR2 FQNEAQ. This CDR3 is built from 13 residues. Trimming shortened V by 0 bases and J by 3 bases, and 6 bases separated the two germline ends. Here the CDR3 reads CASSLARVYEQYF. The CDR3 bases are TGTGCCAGCAGCTTAGCTAGGGTCTACGAGCAGTACTTC.

V gene TRBV5-1 combines with J gene TRBJ2-3, with TRBD1 as a possible D gene (6 bases). The CDR3 contains 16 residues. The germline V gene has CDR1 SGHRS and CDR2 YFSETQ. V was pared by 5 bases and J by 0 bases, with 16 bases between. CDR3 loop: CASRLDTGPSTDTQYF. The CDR3 bases are TGCGCCAGCAGATTAGATACAGGGCCTAGCACAGATACGCAGTATTTT.

This clonotype has only a few counts. CDR3 DNA: TGTGCTAGTGGTCCCTCATCCGGGACTAGCCTGGATGAGCAGTTCTTC. It encodes CASGPSSGTSLDEQFF. The rearrangement links TRBV12-5 to TRBJ2-1; 9 bases line up with TRBD2. The V segment lost 5 bases and the J segment 8 bases; nucleotides outside the gene matches: 13. Germline lookup yields CDR1 LGHNT and CDR2 FRNRAP. There are 16 residues in the CDR3.

The V gene is TRBV6-2 or TRBV6-3, the J gene TRBJ1-5, with D possibly matching TRBD1 (6 bases). The CDR3 sequence is 15 residues long. Germline V CDR1 and CDR2: MNHEY, SVGEGT. Trimming removed 7 bases from V and 5 bases from J, with 18 bases in between. As DNA, the CDR3 is TGTGCCAGCACCCCCCGGCAGGGGCTGGATCAGCCCCAGCATTTT. Translation gives CASTPRQGLDQPQHF.

The table lists this clonotype with a few counts. V and J are TRBV7-9 and TRBJ1-6; no definite D call. The CDR3 is made up of 14 amino acids. Germline CDR1 and CDR2: SEHNR and FQNEAQ (reference sequence). V was cut by 6 bases and J by 2 bases, with 8 bases left in between. The CDR3 is CASRGFTYNSPLHF. CDR3 in DNA: TGTGCCAGCAGGGGCTTTACCTATAATTCACCCCTCCACTTT.

This clonotype was counted ten times or more. This sequence joins TRBV7-6 and TRBJ2-3, with D maybe TRBD2 (5 bases). The V end was cut by 8 bases, the J end by 0 bases, with 12 bases between. Per the germline V gene, CDR1 is SGHVS and CDR2 is FNYEAQ. The CDR3 covers 14 residues. The CDR3 region has the DNA TGTGCCAGCGCCCGGACTGTTAGCACAGATACGCAGTATTTT. It codes for CASARTVSTDTQYF.

This clonotype has at least ten counts. The chain recombines TRBV12-3 or TRBV12-4 with TRBJ1-1, with a weak D call TRBD1 (6 bases). V shed 3 bases and J shed 5 bases, with 16 bases lying between them. The CDR3 is 15 amino acids. The CDR3 region is CASSFDRYGSTEAFF. CDR3 nucleotide sequence: TGTGCCAGCAGTTTTGACAGGTACGGAAGTACTGAAGCTTTCTTT.

This clonotype has only a few counts. The rearrangement joins TRBV28 to TRBJ2-4; no clear D. This CDR3 has 18 residues. With 6 bases removed from V and 0 bases from J, the gap between germline ends came to 21 bases. CDR1 is MDHEN, CDR2 SYDVKM, per germline. CDR3 protein: CASSPDLDVLLAKNIQYF. The DNA for the CDR3 is TGTGCCAGCAGCCCCGACTTAGATGTCCTTCTAGCCAAAAACATTCAGTACTTC.

This clonotype was seen only a few times. CDR3 nucleotides: TGTGCCAGCAGTCCTCAAGGACAGCTCCCTGGGGAGCTGTTTTTT. It yields the protein CASSPQGQLPGELFF. The gene calls are TRBV6-4 and TRBJ2-2; a possible D gene is TRBD1 (6 bases). The length of the CDR3 is 15 residues. V lost 5 bases and J 8 bases, leaving 18 bases between the germline ends. Germline CDR1 is MRHNA and CDR2 is SNTAGT.

This clonotype was detected a few times. The rearrangement links TRBV20-1 to TRBJ1-2; maybe TRBD1 (5 bases). The ends were cut back, 1 base at V and 8 bases at J, with 14 bases in the middle. Germline V gene data show CDR1 as DFQATT and CDR2 as SNEGSKA (reference sequence). CDR3 length: 13 amino acids. The CDR3: CSARGQGMEGYTF. CDR3 in DNA: TGCAGTGCTAGAGGTCAGGGAATGGAAGGCTACACCTTC.

This clonotype was recorded a few times. This chain links TRBV12-3 or TRBV12-4 with TRBJ1-1; tentatively, D is TRBD1 (6 bases). V dropped 6 bases and J dropped 9 bases, with 14 bases sitting between them. The CDR3 runs to 12 residues. The CDR3 spells CASRVGRDKAFF. The CDR3 DNA sequence: TGTGCCAGCAGGGTCGGTCGGGACAAAGCTTTCTTT.

The chain carries TRBV28 and TRBJ2-7, with D hard to call. This CDR3 is built from 13 residues. CDR1 is MDHEN, CDR2 SYDVKM, per germline. Trimming shortened V by 4 bases and J by 7 bases, and 14 bases separated the two germline ends. Here the CDR3 reads CASSSPHSTEQYF. As DNA, the CDR3 is TGTGCCAGCAGTTCCCCCCATTCGACAGAGCAGTACTTC.

This clonotype appeared many times. The chain joins TRBV11-2 to TRBJ2-2, with D tentatively TRBD2 (6 bases). The ends were cut back, 1 base at V and 2 bases at J, with 8 bases in the middle. This CDR3 spans 15 amino acids. Germline CDR1 is SGHAT and CDR2 is FQNNGV. CDR3 DNA: TGTGCCAGCAGCTTAGGGCGGGGCAACACCGGGGAGCTGTTTTTT. It specifies CASSLGRGNTGELFF.

In its sample, this clonotype was seen a few times. The genes are TRBV10-2 and TRBJ1-2, with 9 bases that match TRBD1. Germline CDR1 WSHSY, CDR2 SAAADI. The J segment lost 6 bases and the V segment lost 1 base, leaving 9 bases of the junction unmatched. The CDR3 extends over 16 amino acids. The CDR3 DNA reads TGCGCCAGCAGTGAGTTATTAGGGACAGGGAAGGATGGCTACACCTTC. Translating gives CASSELLGTGKDGYTF.

The CDR3 region is CASSQAAGGLNEQFF. CDR3 sequence (DNA): TGTGCCAGCAGCCAAGCAGCGGGGGGACTGAATGAGCAGTTCTTC. The chain is built from TRBV4-2 and TRBJ2-1; TRBD2 matches 9 bases. The CDR3 is made up of 15 amino acids. V dropped 1 base and J dropped 7; count of bases not matched to a gene: 5. Germline V gives CDR1 LGHNA, CDR2 YNFKEQ.

This clonotype was seen a few times. One junction end disagrees with the germline gene, perhaps due to a read error. The chain has TRBV6-2 or TRBV6-3 and TRBJ2-3, with 9 bases aligning to TRBD2. Germline CDR1 is MNHEY and CDR2 is SVGEGT. This CDR3 contains 14 residues. For the CDR3, the DNA is TGTGCCAGCGCGCCGGGGACTAGCATAGATACGCAGTATTTT. It translates to CASAPGTSIDTQYF.